This is a list of T cell receptor beta chains from one sample in a study of shared clonotypes between healthy human individuals. Here immunoSEQ multiplex PCR was the method, and the copy in TCRdb shows in-frame clones only, minus some. The data show about 2,500,000 clones, roughly 92% seen once. The specimen sequenced was naive CD4+ T cells sorted from blood. The receptors were gathered from a man aged 18 to 35 in good health. Each CDR3 is given with its conserved first and last residue. D genes are given only for firm matches. The listing skips clone size in some rows; elsewhere it reads once, few, many or a size class.

size	D	V	length	J	DNA	CDR3
NA	NA	TRBV6-7	15	TRBJ1-1	TGTGCCAGCAGTTACATCGGGACAAGGAACACTGAAGCTTTCTTT	CASSYIGTRNTEAFF
NA	TRBD2	TRBV14	15	TRBJ2-3	TGTGCCAGCAGCCAAACTAGCGGGGGGGCAGATACGCAGTATTTT	CASSQTSGGADTQYF
NA	NA	TRBV6-6	14	TRBJ1-4	TGTGCCAGCAAGGCAGAGGGAGATAATGAAAAACTGTTTTTT	CASKAEGDNEKLFF
NA	NA	TRBV19	14	TRBJ1-5	TGTGCCAGTAGTATGGGGTACCAGAATCAGCCCCAGCATTTT	CASSMGYQNQPQHF
NA	NA	TRBV11-3	12	TRBJ2-1	TGTGCCAGCAGCCGCCAGGGCAGTGAGCAGTTCTTC	CASSRQGSEQFF
NA	NA	TRBV19	14	TRBJ2-3	TGTGCCAGTAGTGGGCGGGGACGCACAGATACGCAGTATTTT	CASSGRGRTDTQYF
NA	TRBD1	TRBV6-1	14	TRBJ1-1	TGTGCCAGCAGGGGGGACAGGGCGGGCCTTGAAGCTTTCTTT	CASRGDRAGLEAFF
NA	NA	TRBV7-8	13	TRBJ1-2	TGTGCCAGCAGCTTACAGGGAACGGATGGCTACACCTTC	CASSLQGTDGYTF
NA	NA	TRBV30	13	TRBJ1-5	TGTGCCTGGAGTCCCAGGAACAATCAGCCCCAGCATTTT	CAWSPRNNQPQHF
NA	NA	TRBV15	13	TRBJ2-2	TGTGCCACCAGCTCCCAGAGTCCCGGGGAGCTGTTTTTT	CATSSQSPGELFF
NA	TRBD1	TRBV29-1	12	TRBJ1-1	TGCAGCGTGGGACAGGGGGGCACTGAAGCTTTCTTT	CSVGQGGTEAFF
NA	NA	TRBV5-1	13	TRBJ2-7	TGCGCCAGTAGGCGGGGAGGATCCTACGAGCAGTACTTC	CASRRGGSYEQYF
NA	NA	TRBV18	15	TRBJ2-1	TGTGCCAGCTCACCACCGTCTCCAGGGCTCAATGAGCAGTTCTTC	CASSPPSPGLNEQFF
NA	TRBD2	TRBV7-3	15	TRBJ2-3	TGTGCCAGCAGCGATTTAGCGGGGGGCACAGATACGCAGTATTTT	CASSDLAGGTDTQYF
NA	NA	TRBV6-5	15	TRBJ2-1	TGTGCCAGCCGCACTATGGGTAGGGGGTTCAATGAGCAGTTCTTC	CASRTMGRGFNEQFF
NA	NA	TRBV21-1	14	TRBJ2-1	TGTGCCAGCAGCAAAGCGGGGTCCTACAATGAGCAGTTCTTC	CASSKAGSYNEQFF
NA	NA	TRBV7-9	15	TRBJ2-5	TGTGCCAGCAGCTTAGCACAGGGTAAGGAAGAGACCCAGTACTTC	CASSLAQGKEETQYF
NA	TRBD2	TRBV10-2	13	TRBJ2-7	TGCGCCTCCGGGGGGAGTGGTTTGGGCGAGCAGTACTTC	CASGGSGLGEQYF
NA	TRBD1	TRBV5-1	15	TRBJ2-3	TGCGCCAGCAGTCCCGGGACAGGGGTTGGGGATACGCAGTATTTT	CASSPGTGVGDTQYF
NA	NA	TRBV18	13	TRBJ2-7	TGTGCCAGCTCACCCGGCAGCTCCTACGAGCAGTACTTC	CASSPGSSYEQYF
NA	NA	TRBV6-1	15	TRBJ1-1	TGTGGAGCTAGAACGGGACCCTCAGACCCAACCCAAGCTTTCTTT	CGARTGPSDPTQAFF
few	NA	TRBV11-2	14	TRBJ1-1	TGTGCCAGCAGCCCGATAGATGCTCCACTTGGAGCTTTCTTT	CASSPIDAPLGAFF
NA	NA	TRBV7-2	13	TRBJ2-1	TGTGCCAGCAGCTTAGGTGAGGAAACGGAGCAGTTCTTC	CASSLGEETEQFF
NA	NA	TRBV10-3	12	TRBJ2-5	TGTGCCATCAGTGAAAGTTTAGAGACCCAGTACTTC	CAISESLETQYF
NA	NA	TRBV5-1	13	TRBJ2-1	TGCGCCAGCAGCTTCTTCTCCTACAATGAGCAGTTCTTC	CASSFFSYNEQFF
NA	NA	TRBV5-1	17	TRBJ1-1	TGCGCCAGCAGCTTGTCCCCAGGGAGGGCCATGAACACTGAAGCTTTCTTT	CASSLSPGRAMNTEAFF
NA	NA	TRBV2	16	TRBJ1-1	TGTGCCAGCAGTGAAGTAAGTGTACGGTTGAACACTGAAGCTTTCTTT	CASSEVSVRLNTEAFF
NA	NA	TRBV7-3	14	TRBJ1-1	TGTGCCAGCAGCTTGGGGGGACCGAACACTGAAGCTTTCTTT	CASSLGGPNTEAFF
NA	NA	TRBV7-9	13	TRBJ1-2	TGTGCCAGCAGCTTAGGGGAAGGAGGGGGCTACACCTTC	CASSLGEGGGYTF